This T cell receptor (beta chain) was obtained from a study of blood T cell repertoires in COVID-19. Study-level information: The United States, Italy and Spain were the sources of the acute and convalescent COVID-19 samples. PBMCs, B-cell-depleted T cells, or T cells provided the cDNA or gDNA that made up the material.

Authors' analysis steps: Amplified reference gene primers provided the basis for estimating nucleated cell counts. The assay was immunoSEQ multiplex PCR, and TCRdb's table has in-frame clones only and misses some. The D gene and trimming were derived from the DNA, and the V and J assignments and clone size from that table. The sample has under 250,000 clones; 65% to 85% are singletons. The trim removed 5 bases at V and 3 bases at J, leaving 10 bases unmatched. CDR1 is MDHEN, CDR2 SYDVKM, per germline. The CDR3 length is 15 residues. The material sequenced was peripheral blood. The V gene is TRBV28, the J gene TRBJ2-7; 7 bases line up with TRBD1. This receptor was obtained from a woman aged 25 to 39 who had recovered from COVID-19. CDR3 nucleotide sequence: TGTGCCAGCAGTCTCCCGACAGGGAATGGCTACGAGCAGTACTTC. Its translation is CASSLPTGNGYEQYF.